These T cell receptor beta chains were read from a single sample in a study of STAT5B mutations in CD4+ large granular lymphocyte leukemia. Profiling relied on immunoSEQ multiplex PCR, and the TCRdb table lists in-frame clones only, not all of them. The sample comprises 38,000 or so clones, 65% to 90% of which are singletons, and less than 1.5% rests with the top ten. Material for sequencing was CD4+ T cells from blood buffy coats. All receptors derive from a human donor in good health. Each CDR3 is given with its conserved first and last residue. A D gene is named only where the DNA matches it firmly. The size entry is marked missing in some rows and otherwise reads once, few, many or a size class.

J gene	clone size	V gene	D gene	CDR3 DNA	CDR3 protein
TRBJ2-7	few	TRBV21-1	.	TGTGCCAGCAGCAAAGTCGGTCTAGCGGGAACCAATTACGAGCAGTACTTC	CASSKVGLAGTNYEQYF
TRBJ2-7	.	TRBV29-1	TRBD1	TGCAGCGTGGGGGGACAGGGGGCCTACGAGCAGTACTTC	CSVGGQGAYEQYF
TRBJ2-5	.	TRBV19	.	TGTGCCAGTAGTGCCGTCGTGGCGGAAGAGACCCAGTACTTC	CASSAVVAEETQYF
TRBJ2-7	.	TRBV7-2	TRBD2	TGTGCCAGCAGCTCCGGACTAGACGGGTACGAGCAGTACTTC	CASSSGLDGYEQYF
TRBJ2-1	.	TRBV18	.	TGTGCCAGCTCACCACGGGAACAGTGGATCTACAATGAGCAGTTCTTC	CASSPREQWIYNEQFF
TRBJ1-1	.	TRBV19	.	TGTGCCAGTAGTGCAGGGGACACTGAAGCTTTCTTT	CASSAGDTEAFF
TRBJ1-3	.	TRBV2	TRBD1	TGTGCCAGCCGGGACAGAAGAAACCCTGGAAACACCATATATTTT	CASRDRRNPGNTIYF
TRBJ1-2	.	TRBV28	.	TGTGCCAGCAGTTTCCCGGGACGGAACTATGGCTACACCTTC	CASSFPGRNYGYTF
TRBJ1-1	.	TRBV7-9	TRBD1	TGTGCCAGCAGCTTAGACAGGGGGGACACTGAAGCTTTCTTT	CASSLDRGDTEAFF
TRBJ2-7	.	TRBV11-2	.	TGTGCCGGTCCGGACAGAAGGTCCCCTTCTACCTACGAGCAGTACTTC	CAGPDRRSPSTYEQYF
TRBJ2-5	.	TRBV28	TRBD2	TGTGCCAGCAGTATTGGGACTAGCGCCGAAGAGACCCAGTACTTC	CASSIGTSAEETQYF
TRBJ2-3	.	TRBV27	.	TGTGCCAGCAGTTTATTAGGACGCACAGATACGCAGTATTTT	CASSLLGRTDTQYF
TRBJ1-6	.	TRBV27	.	TGTGCCAGCAGTAGGGACTGGGAGGAGGATTCACCCCTCCACTTT	CASSRDWEEDSPLHF
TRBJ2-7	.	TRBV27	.	TGTGCCAGCAGTTTTCTTCCCGACGCCGACTACGAGCAGTACTTC	CASSFLPDADYEQYF
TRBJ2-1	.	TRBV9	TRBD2	TGTGCCAGCAGCGTAGTAGCGGGGTCCCCCGAGCAGTTCTTC	CASSVVAGSPEQFF
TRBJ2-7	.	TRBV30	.	TGTGCCTGGAGGAGCTCCTACGAGCAGTACTTC	CAWRSSYEQYF
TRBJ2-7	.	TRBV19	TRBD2	TGTGCCAGTAGTAGACTAGCGGCCTGGGCCTTC	CASSRLAAWAF
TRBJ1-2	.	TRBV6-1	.	TGTGCCAGCAGTGAAGGGGGCGCCTATGGCTACACCTTC	CASSEGGAYGYTF
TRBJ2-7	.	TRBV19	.	TGTGCCAGTAGTCCCGGGGGAGTAAGCTCCTACGAGCAGTACTTC	CASSPGGVSSYEQYF
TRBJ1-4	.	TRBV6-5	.	TGTGCCAGCAGTTTGGCGGGGGCGCCGGCTAATGAAAAACTGTTTTTT	CASSLAGAPANEKLFF
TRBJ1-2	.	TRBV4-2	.	TGTGCCAGCAGCCCCATGGACAGATCTATGGGCTACACCTTC	CASSPMDRSMGYTF
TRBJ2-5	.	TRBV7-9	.	TGTGCCAGCAGCCCCCGGGGCCCAGAGACCCAGTACTTC	CASSPRGPETQYF
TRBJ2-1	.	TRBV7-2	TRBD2	TGTGCCAGCAGCACGACTAGCGGCTCCTACAATGAGCAGTTCTTC	CASSTTSGSYNEQFF
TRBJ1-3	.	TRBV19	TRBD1	TGTGCCAGTAGTCCCCGGGACAGGGTTGTAGACACCATATATTTT	CASSPRDRVVDTIYF
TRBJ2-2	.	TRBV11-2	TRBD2	TGTGCCAGCAGCCTCCGACTAGCAGTGAACACCGGGGAGCTGTTTTTT	CASSLRLAVNTGELFF
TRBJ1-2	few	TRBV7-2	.	TGTGCCAGCAGCTTAGAGGCGGGGTTTGGCTACACCTTC	CASSLEAGFGYTF
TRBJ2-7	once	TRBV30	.	TGTGCCTGGAGTGCCCATATGACAGGGCGGGGATACGAGCAGTACTTC	CAWSAHMTGRGYEQYF
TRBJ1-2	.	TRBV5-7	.	TGTGCCAGCAGCTTGGGGAAGTTCTATGGCTACACCTTC	CASSLGKFYGYTF
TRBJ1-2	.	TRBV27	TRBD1	TGTGCCAGCAGTTTGGACAGGGGGCTCCCTGGCTACACCTTC	CASSLDRGLPGYTF